Below are 26 T cell receptor beta chains sequenced from a single sample in a study of cytomegalovirus exposure and HLA in healthy donors. The PCR had 60 Vbeta and 13 Jbeta primers. Using immunoSEQ multiplex PCR, the repertoire was profiled, and TCRdb retains in-frame clones only, with some absent. Of under 150,000 clones listed, about 74% were seen once; the top ten hold nearly 5%. Sequenced input: PBMCs. The receptors derive from a woman in her forties or fifties in good health and CMV-seronegative.

The rearrangement links TRBV2 to TRBJ2-1; no definite D call. This CDR3 is built from 13 residues. V was clipped by 3 bases and J by 4 bases, with 7 bases between them. CDR1 and CDR2 from the germline V gene are SNHLY and FYNNEI. The CDR3: CASSDDTYNEQFF. The DNA of the CDR3 is TGTGCCAGCAGTGACGACACTTACAATGAGCAGTTCTTC.

This clone has a single count. The genes are TRBV4-2 and TRBJ2-1; D is unresolved. With 2 bases removed from V and 9 bases from J, the gap between germline ends came to 8 bases. The CDR3 totals 12 residues. Germline CDR1 and CDR2: LGHNA and YNFKEQ. CDR3 residues: CASSQMSREQFF. The DNA of the CDR3 is TGTGCCAGCAGCCAAATGTCCCGTGAGCAGTTCTTC.

Written as DNA, the CDR3 is TGTGCCAGCAGAGCCGGGACAGCCGATAATTCACCCCTCCACTTT. Translated: CASRAGTADNSPLHF. The chain uses TRBV9 and TRBJ1-6; 7 positions match TRBD1. The trim removed 5 bases at V and 5 bases at J, leaving 7 bases unmatched. The CDR3 is 15 residues long. Germline V gene sequence: CDR1 SGDLS, CDR2 YYNGEE.

The chain recombines TRBV6-5 with TRBJ1-1; D might be TRBD1 (6 bases). The CDR3 has 14 amino acids. The germline gives CDR1 MNHEY, CDR2 SVGAGI. V was shortened by 0 bases and J by 6 bases, with 11 bases between the two germline ends. CDR3 in amino acids: CASSYSTGVAEAFF. The DNA for the CDR3 is TGTGCCAGCAGTTACTCGACAGGAGTGGCTGAAGCTTTCTTT.

The chain uses TRBV14 and TRBJ2-3; 12 bases map to TRBD1. This CDR3 is 17 amino acids long. Germline V gene sequence: CDR1 SGHDN, CDR2 FVKESK. The junction had 11 bases not matched to a gene; V was cut back by 4 bases and J by 6 bases. CDR3 sequence: CASSLWGQGASTDTQYF. The CDR3 nucleotides are TGTGCCAGCAGCCTTTGGGGACAGGGGGCTTCGACGGATACGCAGTATTTT.

The rearrangement uses TRBV4-2 and TRBJ2-7, with 13 bases identical to TRBD2. Germline CDR1 and CDR2: LGHNA and YNFKEQ. The CDR3 is 18 amino acids. Trimming at V came to 7 bases and at J to 2 bases, leaving 14 bases not matched to a gene. Written as DNA, the CDR3 is TGTGCCAGCAAATACTCGGGGACTAGCGGGGCTGGTGCCTACGAGCAGTACTTC. Its translation is CASKYSGTSGAGAYEQYF.

The chain employs TRBV2 and TRBJ1-2; 9 bases are shared with TRBD1. Losses at the gene ends were 1 base for V and 3 bases for J; bases not matched to a gene: 0. Germline loops: CDR1 SNHLY, CDR2 FYNNEI. The CDR3 has 14 residues. CDR3 DNA sequence: TGTGCCAGCAGTGAAGACAGGGGGCACTATGGCTACACCTTC. As protein: CASSEDRGHYGYTF.

The chain combines TRBV10-1 with TRBJ2-3; TRBD2 aligns across 12 bases. Germline lookup yields CDR1 WNHNN and CDR2 SYGVQD (reference sequence). The CDR3 is made up of 17 amino acids. V trimming: 2 bases; J trimming: 0 bases; junction bases outside the gene matches: 3. Here the CDR3 reads CASSEGLAGSSTDTQYF. CDR3 sequence (DNA): TGCGCCAGCAGTGAGGGACTAGCGGGGAGTAGCACAGATACGCAGTATTTT.

The CDR3 DNA reads TGTGCCAGCAGCCGATTGGGGGGGCGGTACGAGCAGTACTTC. The encoded protein is CASSRLGGRYEQYF. The V and J genes are TRBV7-2 and TRBJ2-7, with a possible D match to TRBD2 (7 bases). The germline gives CDR1 SGHTA, CDR2 FQGNSA. The CDR3 has 14 amino acids. The V gene lost 5 bases and the J gene lost 4 bases, with 15 bases spanning the gap.

A remark on this clone: One end of the junction does not line up with germline, which may come from a read error. The V and J genes are TRBV4-2 and TRBJ2-3, with 11 bases that match TRBD2. In germline, CDR1 is LGHNA, CDR2 YNFKEQ. The CDR3 runs 19 residues. CDR3 DNA sequence: TGTGCCGGCAGCCAAGACAGGCTGGTAGCGGGGGGGCGCATATATACGCAGTATTTT. Translation: CAGSQDRLVAGGRIYTQYF.

This clone was observed a single time. The rearrangement uses TRBV5-1 and TRBJ2-4; 12 nucleotides agree with TRBD2. This CDR3 is built from 16 residues. Per the germline V gene, CDR1 is SGHRS and CDR2 is YFSETQ. Losses at the gene ends were 4 bases for V and 6 bases for J; bases not matched to a gene: 8. CDR3: CASSPLLAGGPNIQYF. The CDR3, as DNA: TGCGCCAGCAGCCCCCTTCTAGCGGGGGGGCCAAACATTCAGTACTTC.

V is TRBV7-6 and J is TRBJ2-5; D unclear. Per germline, CDR1 SGHVS and CDR2 FNYEAQ. CDR3 length equals 15 residues. Trimming left V 5 bases short and J 4 bases short, with 17 bases between. The DNA of the CDR3 is TGTGCCAGCAGCCTAACCCCCCGCGGTGGAGAGACCCAGTACTTC. This codes for CASSLTPRGGETQYF. Filled out from reference TRBV7-6 and TRBJ2-5, the complete variable domain reads GAGVSQSPRYKVTKRGQDVALRCDPISGHVSLYWYRQALGQGPEFLTYFNYEAQQDKSGLPNDRFSAERPEGSISTLTIQRTEQRDSAMYRCASSLTPRGGETQYFGPGTRLLVL.

This sequence joins TRBV7-2 and TRBJ1-6, with D maybe TRBD1 (6 bases). From germline, CDR1 is SGHTA and CDR2 FQGNSA. There are 16 residues in the CDR3. V was pared by 4 bases and J by 6 bases, with 16 bases between. The CDR3 reads CASSSTREGGNSPLHF. The CDR3 DNA follows: TGTGCCAGCAGCTCCACCCGAGAAGGGGGTAATTCACCCCTCCACTTT.

This clone was observed once. In the same sample, other DNA sequences code for this CDR3. The chain uses TRBV6-5 and TRBJ1-2; D unresolved. This CDR3 is built from 12 residues. The V end was cut by 2 bases, the J end by 7 bases, with 8 bases between. CDR1 and CDR2 (germline): MNHEY, SVGAGI. CDR3 sequence: CASSYAGGGYTF. The CDR3 bases are TGTGCCAGCAGTTACGCTGGCGGTGGCTACACCTTC.

V usage is TRBV9 and J usage is TRBJ2-3; possibly TRBD2 for D (5 bases). V lost 3 bases to trimming and J lost 4 bases, with 9 bases between them. Germline CDR1 SGDLS, CDR2 YYNGEE. CDR3 length: 13 residues. This CDR3 reads CASSGGSADTQYF. CDR3 sequence (DNA): TGTGCCAGCAGCGGCGGGTCAGCAGATACGCAGTATTTT.

The V and J genes are TRBV4-2 and TRBJ2-7, with D perhaps matching TRBD2 (6 bases). Between the trimmed V and J ends, which lost 0 bases and 5 bases, there was a span of 23 bases. The germline V gene has CDR1 LGHNA and CDR2 YNFKEQ. This CDR3 is 18 amino acids long. The CDR3: CASSQERGLTGIGHEQYF. The CDR3 nucleotides are TGTGCCAGCAGCCAAGAGCGGGGTCTGACTGGAATTGGTCACGAGCAGTACTTC.

There are a few counts of this clone. This chain joins TRBV4-1 and TRBJ2-4; D is perhaps TRBD1 (6 bases). Germline values: CDR1 MGHRA, CDR2 YSYEKL. Trimming pared 1 base from V and 0 bases from J, leaving 13 bases between. This CDR3 is 17 amino acids long. The CDR3 nucleotides read TGCGCCAGCAGCCAAGCTAGCTACAGGGTAGCCAAAAACATTCAGTACTTC. Protein: CASSQASYRVAKNIQYF.

V is TRBV11-2 and J is TRBJ1-1; D is perhaps TRBD1 (5 bases). The V end lost 0 bases, the J end lost 8 bases, and 13 bases lay between the germline ends. The CDR3 is made up of 14 amino acids. Germline loops: CDR1 SGHAT, CDR2 FQNNGV. CDR3 region: CASSLDPRGGEAFF. The CDR3 DNA is TGTGCCAGCAGCTTAGATCCCCGCGGGGGGGAAGCTTTCTTT.

V and J are TRBV6-1 and TRBJ1-2; unclear D gene. Germline loops: CDR1 MNHNS, CDR2 SASEGT. This CDR3 has 14 residues. V was shortened by 8 bases and J by 2 bases, with 15 bases between the two germline ends. CDR3 coding DNA: TGTGCCAGCCGCTTAAACTTGGGCAACTATGGCTACACCTTC. It translates to CASRLNLGNYGYTF.

The chain employs TRBV19 and TRBJ2-7; 7 bases are shared with TRBD1. Trimming at V came to 6 bases and at J to 5 bases, leaving 10 bases not matched to a gene. CDR3 length: 14 residues. Looked up from germline, CDR1 is LNHDA and CDR2 is SQIVND (reference sequence). CDR3 sequence reads: CASSPTGPEHEQYF. As DNA, the CDR3 is TGTGCCAGTAGCCCGACAGGGCCAGAACACGAGCAGTACTTC.

V gene TRBV18 combines with J gene TRBJ1-1, with 9 nucleotides matching TRBD1. With 4 bases clipped from V and 4 bases from J, the junction kept 10 bases outside the gene matches. Germline lookup yields CDR1 KGHSH and CDR2 LQKENI. The CDR3 covers 16 residues. The DNA of the CDR3 is TGTGCCAGCTCACAAATTCCGGGACAGGGTCGCACTGAAGCTTTCTTT. It is translated as CASSQIPGQGRTEAFF.

V gene TRBV5-4 combines with J gene TRBJ2-3; a weak D match, TRBD1 (6 bases). The CDR3 runs 16 residues. The germline V and J ends were trimmed by 3 bases and 0 bases, with 14 bases remaining between them. Germline CDR1 is SGHNT and CDR2 is YYREEE (reference sequence). The CDR3 loop reads CASSSGQLRSTDTQYF. CDR3 nucleotide sequence: TGTGCCAGCAGCTCCGGACAGCTTCGGAGCACAGATACGCAGTATTTT.

The chain employs TRBV29-1 and TRBJ1-6; D is undetermined. Germline CDR1 SQVTM, CDR2 ANQGSEA. V was clipped by 5 bases and J by 6 bases, with 11 bases between them. This CDR3 region has 13 residues. This chain's CDR3 is CSVREGSNSPLHF. In DNA form, the CDR3 reads TGCAGCGTTCGCGAGGGCTCTAATTCACCCCTCCACTTT.

The V and J genes are TRBV2 and TRBJ1-5; D call uncertain. Germline V gene data show CDR1 as SNHLY and CDR2 as FYNNEI. The V end lost 4 bases, the J end lost 3 bases, and 10 bases lay between the germline ends. The CDR3 covers 14 residues. The CDR3 region is CASSAGQDNQPQHF. Written as DNA, the CDR3 is TGTGCCAGCAGTGCTGGGCAGGACAATCAGCCCCAGCATTTT.

The chain couples TRBV7-2 to TRBJ2-3; 8 bases are a match to TRBD2. Trimming at V came to 5 bases and at J to 5 bases, leaving 12 bases not matched to a gene. The CDR3 is 16 residues long. CDR1 is SGHTA, CDR2 FQGNSA, per germline. CDR3 coding DNA: TGTGCCAGCAGCCCGGGAGGCGGGACTAGTCTAGATACGCAGTATTTT. Translating it yields CASSPGGGTSLDTQYF.

The table lists this clone with a few counts. The chain carries TRBV29-1 and TRBJ2-3; 9 bases are a match to TRBD2. V lost 0 bases, J lost 0 bases, and 1 base stayed unmatched. There are 15 residues in the CDR3. CDR1 and CDR2 (germline): SQVTM, ANQGSEA. Here the CDR3 DNA reads TGCAGCGTTGAAGATGCGGGGGGGAGCACAGATACGCAGTATTTT. It specifies CSVEDAGGSTDTQYF.